This is a list of T cell receptor beta chains from one sample in a study of CD8 T cells in ankylosing spondylitis. TCRdb used MiXCR to reprocess the 5' RACE reads, holding one entry per CDR3 protein. The data hold about 540,000 distinct CDR3 sequences, with over 9.5% observed a single time. The sample was blood, either unsorted or a sorted T cell fraction (not recorded which). These receptors came from a male donor with ankylosing spondylitis. Both conserved end residues are part of each CDR3. Each record gives: V gene, J gene, clone size, D gene, CDR3 DNA, CDR3 protein. D genes are given only for firm matches. For some rows the clone size is stated as once, few or many, or as a class when expanded; others skip it.

TRBV20-1	TRBJ1-5	-	-	TGCAGTGCTAGAGATCGGGACCTAGCTAGAGGGGCTTATAGCAATCAGCCCCATCATTTT	CSARDRDLARGAYSNQPHHF
TRBV15	TRBJ2-3	few	TRBD1	TGTGCCACCAGCAGAGATCGTACAGGGGGTTTGGGCACAGATACGCAGTATTTT	CATSRDRTGGLGTDTQYF
TRBV20-1	TRBJ1-1	-	-	TGCAGTGCTAGAGATCTCTATAGGAGAGGCACTGAAGCTTTCTTT	CSARDLYRRGTEAFF
TRBV11-2	TRBJ2-1	once	TRBD2	TGTGCCAGCAGCTTAGTTGCGGGAGCGGCATACAATGAGCAGTTCTTC	CASSLVAGAAYNEQFF
TRBV6-5	TRBJ2-7	-	-	TGTGCCAGCAGTTACTATGGGGGGGCATCCTACGAGCAGTACTTC	CASSYYGGASYEQYF
TRBV19	TRBJ2-7	few	TRBD1	TGTGCCAGTAGTATCCGGGCAGGGGGAACCTACGAGCAGTACTTC	CASSIRAGGTYEQYF
TRBV12-3/TRBV12-4	TRBJ2-3	-	-	TGTGCCAGCAGTTTAACGTCACCTCCTAGCACAGATACGCAGTATTTT	CASSLTSPPSTDTQYF
TRBV5-1	TRBJ1-2	few	-	TGCGCCAGCAGCACCCTGACAGGCTATGGCTACACCTTC	CASSTLTGYGYTF
TRBV2	TRBJ2-1	few	-	TGTGCCAGCACCGACCCGACTCCCCTGGATGAGCAGTTCTTC	CASTDPTPLDEQFF
TRBV27	TRBJ1-5	many	-	TGTGCCAGCAGTTCATGGGGCAATCAGCCCCAGCATTTT	CASSSWGNQPQHF
TRBV7-9	TRBJ2-6	few	-	TGTGCCAGCAGTCGGAATCCTGGGGCCAACGTCCTGACTTTC	CASSRNPGANVLTF
TRBV4-1	TRBJ2-1	-	TRBD1	TGCGCCAGCAGCCGAGGCAGGGGGCTTTACAATGAGCAGTTCTTC	CASSRGRGLYNEQFF
TRBV5-4	TRBJ1-1	few	-	TGTGCCAGCAGCTTAAATACAGGGACGGACACTGAAGCTTTCTTT	CASSLNTGTDTEAFF
TRBV7-8	TRBJ2-7	-	TRBD1	TGTGCCAGCAGCCTAACCGACAGGGGATCCTACGAGCAGTACTTC	CASSLTDRGSYEQYF
TRBV11-2	TRBJ2-7	few	-	TGTGCCAGCAGCTTAGATTTAGCGGAGACCTACGAGCAGTACTTC	CASSLDLAETYEQYF
TRBV18	TRBJ2-5	-	TRBD1	TGTGCCAGCTCGCCAAACGTTGGACAGGGGGAGACCCAGTACTTC	CASSPNVGQGETQYF
TRBV2	TRBJ2-1	few	TRBD2	TGTGCCAGCAGTGAGGCTAGCGGGAGGGGGTCTGGTGAGCAGTTCTTC	CASSEASGRGSGEQFF
TRBV9	TRBJ2-7	few	TRBD2	TGTGCCAGCAGCCCACGCCCGGGACTAGCGTACGAGCAGTACTTC	CASSPRPGLAYEQYF
TRBV10-3	TRBJ1-1	-	-	TGTGCCATCAGTGAACGTGTAGGTTCTAGGCGAGGGGTGAACACTGAAGCTTTCTTT	CAISERVGSRRGVNTEAFF
TRBV11-2	TRBJ2-1	few	-	TGTGCCAGCAGCTTAGGCGGGACTCCCGCTGGCGAGCAGTTCTTC	CASSLGGTPAGEQFF
TRBV6-5	TRBJ1-2	-	-	TGTGCCAGCAGTTTCCGGACAGAGGGATATGGCTACACCTTC	CASSFRTEGYGYTF
TRBV9	TRBJ2-7	few	TRBD1	TGTGCCAGCAGCGTAGATGTGGGGACAGGGAACTACGAGCAGTACTTC	CASSVDVGTGNYEQYF
TRBV19	TRBJ1-4	many	-	TGTGCCAGTAGTAACAGGGCGAATGAAAAACTGTTTTTT	CASSNRANEKLFF
TRBV12-3/TRBV12-4	TRBJ2-2	few	-	TGTGCCAGCAGTCGGGAGTCCAAAACTGCCACCGGGGAGCTGTTTTTT	CASSRESKTATGELFF
TRBV3-1	TRBJ1-4	-	TRBD1	TGTGCCAGCAGCCAGGGGGAGGGGGCGGATGAAAAACTGTTTTTT	CASSQGEGADEKLFF
TRBV18	TRBJ2-7	-	TRBD1	TGTGCCAGCTCACCACCGAAGGGACAGGGTCTCTACGAGCAGTACTTC	CASSPPKGQGLYEQYF
TRBV5-1	TRBJ2-1	few	TRBD1	TGCGCCAGCAGCCGTGGCGGTCACCCGGGACAGGGGGTTCGCTACAATGAGCAGTTCTTC	CASSRGGHPGQGVRYNEQFF
TRBV20-1	TRBJ2-5	-	-	TGCAGTGCTAGAGATCCCAGGGGCCAAGAGACCCAGTACTTC	CSARDPRGQETQYF
TRBV5-1	TRBJ2-2	-	-	TGCGCCAGCAGCTTGGCGGCGGGAACCCCCACCGGGGAGCTGTTTTTT	CASSLAAGTPTGELFF
TRBV29-1	TRBJ1-2	few	TRBD1	TGCAGCGTTAAGGGACAGCATAATGGCTACACCTTC	CSVKGQHNGYTF
TRBV5-7	TRBJ2-7	once	-	TGTGCCATCAGCTCAGGGCCGCCCTACGAGCAGTACTTC	CAISSGPPYEQYF
TRBV12-3/TRBV12-4	TRBJ1-1	few	TRBD1	TGTGCCAGCAGTCCTACCGGGACAGTGAACACTGAAGCTTTCTTT	CASSPTGTVNTEAFF